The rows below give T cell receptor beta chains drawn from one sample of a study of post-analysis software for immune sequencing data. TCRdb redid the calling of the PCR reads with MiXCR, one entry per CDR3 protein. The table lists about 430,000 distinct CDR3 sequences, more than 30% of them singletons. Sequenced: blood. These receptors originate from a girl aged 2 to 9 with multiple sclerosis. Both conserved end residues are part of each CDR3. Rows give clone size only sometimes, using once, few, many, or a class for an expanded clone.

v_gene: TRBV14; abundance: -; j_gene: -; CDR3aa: CASSRQGPTYEQYF
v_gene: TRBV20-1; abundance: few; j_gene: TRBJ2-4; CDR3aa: CSALGLAGAKNIQYF
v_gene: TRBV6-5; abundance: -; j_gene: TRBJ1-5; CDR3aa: CASSYSAPVGNQPQHF
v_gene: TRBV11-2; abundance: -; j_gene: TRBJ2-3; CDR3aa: CASSRNSGGTDTQYF
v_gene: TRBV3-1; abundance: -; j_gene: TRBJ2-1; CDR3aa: CASSRRSSYNEQFF
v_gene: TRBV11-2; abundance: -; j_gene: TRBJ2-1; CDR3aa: CASRPITGTHNEQFF
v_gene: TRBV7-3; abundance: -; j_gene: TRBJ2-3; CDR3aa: CASSLTRSRTDTQYF
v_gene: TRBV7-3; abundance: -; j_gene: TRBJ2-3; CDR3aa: CASSLGTGVADTQYF
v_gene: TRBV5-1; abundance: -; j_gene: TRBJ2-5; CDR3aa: CASSYIAGGPEKTQYF
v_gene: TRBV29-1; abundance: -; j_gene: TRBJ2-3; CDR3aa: CSVTSGGWSDTQYF